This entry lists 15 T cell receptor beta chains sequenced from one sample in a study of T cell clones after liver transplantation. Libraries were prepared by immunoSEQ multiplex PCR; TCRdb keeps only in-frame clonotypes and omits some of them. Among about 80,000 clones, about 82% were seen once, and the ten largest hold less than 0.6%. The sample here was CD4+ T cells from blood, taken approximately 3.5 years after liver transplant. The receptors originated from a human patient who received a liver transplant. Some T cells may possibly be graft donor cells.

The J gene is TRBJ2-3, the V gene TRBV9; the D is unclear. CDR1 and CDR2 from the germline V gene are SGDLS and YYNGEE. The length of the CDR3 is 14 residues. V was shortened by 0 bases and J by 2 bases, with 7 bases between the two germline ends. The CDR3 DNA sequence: TGTGCCAGCAGCGTAGACGGGCACACAGATACGCAGTATTTT. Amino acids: CASSVDGHTDTQYF.

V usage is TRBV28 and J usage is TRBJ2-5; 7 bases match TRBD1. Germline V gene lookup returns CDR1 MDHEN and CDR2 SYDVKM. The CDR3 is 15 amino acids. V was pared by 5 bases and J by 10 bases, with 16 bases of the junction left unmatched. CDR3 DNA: TGTGCCAGCAGTCGAACAGGGGTTAATAGCAAAATCCAGTACTTC. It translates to CASSRTGVNSKIQYF.

The chain's CDR3 is CASAGGGQPQHF. CDR3 in DNA: TGTGCCAGCGCGGGAGGGGGTCAGCCCCAGCATTTT. The chain has TRBV19 and TRBJ1-5, with a weak D call TRBD1 (6 bases). With 9 bases removed from V and 6 bases from J, the gap between germline ends came to 12 bases. CDR1 is LNHDA and CDR2 is SQIVND in the germline V gene (reference sequence). CDR3 length: 12 amino acids.

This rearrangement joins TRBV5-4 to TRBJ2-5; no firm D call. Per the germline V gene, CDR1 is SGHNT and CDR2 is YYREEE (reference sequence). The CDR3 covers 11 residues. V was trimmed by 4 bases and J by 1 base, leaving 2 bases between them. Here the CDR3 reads CASSLQETQYF. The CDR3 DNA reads TGTGCCAGCAGCCTCCAAGAGACCCAGTACTTC. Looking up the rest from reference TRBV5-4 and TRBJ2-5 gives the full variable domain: ETGVTQSPTHLIKTRGQQVTLRCSSQSGHNTVSWYQQALGQGPQFIFQYYREEENGRGNFPPRFSGLQFPNYSSELNVNALELDDSALYLCASSLQETQYFGPGTRLLVL.

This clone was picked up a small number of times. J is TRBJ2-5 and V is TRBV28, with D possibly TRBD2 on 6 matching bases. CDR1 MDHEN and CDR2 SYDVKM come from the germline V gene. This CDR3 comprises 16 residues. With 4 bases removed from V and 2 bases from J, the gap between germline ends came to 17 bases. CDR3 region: CASSSIGGIRQETQYF. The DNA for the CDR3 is TGTGCCAGCAGTTCTATTGGGGGGATCCGACAAGAGACCCAGTACTTC.

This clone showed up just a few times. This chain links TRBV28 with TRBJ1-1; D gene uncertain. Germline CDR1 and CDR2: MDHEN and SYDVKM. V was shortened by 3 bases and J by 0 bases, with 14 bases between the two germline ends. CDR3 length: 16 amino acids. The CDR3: CASSFMGRRLNTEAFF. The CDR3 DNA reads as TGTGCCAGCAGTTTTATGGGTCGACGGCTGAACACTGAAGCTTTCTTT.

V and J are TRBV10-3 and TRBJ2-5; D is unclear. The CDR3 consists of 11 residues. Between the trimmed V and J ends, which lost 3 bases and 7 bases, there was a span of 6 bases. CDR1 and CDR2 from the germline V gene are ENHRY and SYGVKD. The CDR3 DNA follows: TGTGCCATCAGTGACTCAGCGACCCAGTACTTC. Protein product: CAISDSATQYF.

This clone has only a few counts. The CDR3 DNA follows: TGCGCCAGCAGCTTAGGGACAGGGGATCCAGATACGCAGTATTTT. This gives the protein CASSLGTGDPDTQYF. The V and J genes are TRBV5-1 and TRBJ2-3; 10 nucleotides align to TRBD1. The germline CDR1 and CDR2 sequences are SGHRS and YFSETQ. Trimming at V came to 2 bases and at J to 4 bases, leaving 4 bases not matched to a gene. The CDR3 runs 15 residues.

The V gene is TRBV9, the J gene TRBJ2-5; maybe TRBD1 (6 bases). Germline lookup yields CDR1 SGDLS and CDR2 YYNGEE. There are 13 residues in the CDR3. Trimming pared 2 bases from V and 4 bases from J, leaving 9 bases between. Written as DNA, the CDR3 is TGTGCCAGCAGCGTCACCAGGGGAGAGACCCAGTACTTC. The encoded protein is CASSVTRGETQYF.

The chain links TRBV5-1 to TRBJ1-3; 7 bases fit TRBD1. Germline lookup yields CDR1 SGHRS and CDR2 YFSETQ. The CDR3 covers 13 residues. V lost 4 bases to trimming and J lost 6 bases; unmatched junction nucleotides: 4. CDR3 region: CASSVGQTNTIYF. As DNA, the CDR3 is TGCGCCAGCAGCGTGGGACAGACAAACACCATATATTTT.

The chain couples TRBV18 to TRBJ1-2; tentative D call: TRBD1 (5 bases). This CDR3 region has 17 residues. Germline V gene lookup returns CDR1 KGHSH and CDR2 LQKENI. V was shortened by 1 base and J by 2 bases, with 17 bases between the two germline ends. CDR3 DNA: TGTGCCAGCTCACCACTCCCAGGGCGGTCGGCAAACTATGGCTACACCTTC. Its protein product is CASSPLPGRSANYGYTF. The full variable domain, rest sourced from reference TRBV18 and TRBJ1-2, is NAGVMQNPRHLVRRRGQEARLRCSPMKGHSHVYWYRQLPEEGLKFMVYLQKENIIDESGMPKERFSAEFPKEGPSILRIQQVVRGDSAAYFCASSPLPGRSANYGYTFGSGTRLTVV.

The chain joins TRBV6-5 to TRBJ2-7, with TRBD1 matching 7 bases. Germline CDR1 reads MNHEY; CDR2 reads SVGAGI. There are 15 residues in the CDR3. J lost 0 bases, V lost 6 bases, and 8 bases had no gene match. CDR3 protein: CASRSGTASSYEQYF. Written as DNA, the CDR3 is TGTGCCAGCAGATCCGGGACAGCAAGCTCCTACGAGCAGTACTTC.

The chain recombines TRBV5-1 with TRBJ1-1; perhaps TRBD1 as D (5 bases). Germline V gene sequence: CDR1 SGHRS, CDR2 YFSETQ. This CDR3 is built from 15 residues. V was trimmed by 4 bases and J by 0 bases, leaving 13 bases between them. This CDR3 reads CASSPGSGVNTEAFF. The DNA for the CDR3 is TGCGCCAGCAGCCCAGGTTCGGGGGTGAACACTGAAGCTTTCTTT.

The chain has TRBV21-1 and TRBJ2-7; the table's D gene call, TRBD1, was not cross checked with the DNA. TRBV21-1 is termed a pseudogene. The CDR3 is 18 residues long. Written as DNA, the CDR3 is TGTGCCAGCAGCAAAGTGACAGGGGGCCCAACCCAACTATACGAGCAGTACTTC. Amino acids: CASSKVTGGPTQLYEQYF.

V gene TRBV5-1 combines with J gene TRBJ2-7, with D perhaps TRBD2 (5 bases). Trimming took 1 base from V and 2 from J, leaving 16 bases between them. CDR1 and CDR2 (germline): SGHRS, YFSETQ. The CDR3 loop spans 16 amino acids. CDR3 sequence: CASSLSRLASPYEQYF. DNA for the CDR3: TGCGCCAGCAGCTTGTCAAGGCTAGCCTCCCCCTACGAGCAGTACTTC.